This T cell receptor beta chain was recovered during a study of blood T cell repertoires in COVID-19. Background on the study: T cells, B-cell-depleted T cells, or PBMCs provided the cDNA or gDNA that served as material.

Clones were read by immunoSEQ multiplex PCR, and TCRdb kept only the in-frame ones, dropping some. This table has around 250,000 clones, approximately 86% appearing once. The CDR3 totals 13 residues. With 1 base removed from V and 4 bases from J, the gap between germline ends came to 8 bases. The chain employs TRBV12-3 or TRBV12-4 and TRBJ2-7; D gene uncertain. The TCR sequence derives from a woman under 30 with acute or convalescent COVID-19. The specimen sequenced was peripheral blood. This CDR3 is CASSLGVEYEQYF. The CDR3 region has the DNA TGTGCCAGCAGTTTAGGGGTGGAGTACGAGCAGTACTTC.